The 15 T cell receptor beta chains below were found in one sample sequenced in a study of cytomegalovirus exposure and HLA in healthy donors. The primer mix had 60 Vbeta and 13 Jbeta primers. This table comes from immunoSEQ multiplex PCR, and its TCRdb copy is limited to in-frame clones, with some not included. The data show some 170,000 clones, roughly 80% seen once. Sequenced: PBMCs. The receptors were gathered from a woman in her forties or fifties in good health and CMV-seronegative.

The chain uses TRBV19 and TRBJ1-2; TRBD1 matches 8 bases. J was trimmed by 2 bases and V by 3 bases; bases with no gene match: 2. The CDR3 runs 14 residues. Per germline, CDR1 LNHDA and CDR2 SQIVND (reference sequence). The DNA for the CDR3 is TGTGCCAGTAGTATCAGGGGGCGCAACTATGGCTACACCTTC. Translated, it gives CASSIRGRNYGYTF.

This chain connects TRBV7-9 to TRBJ1-4; 8 bases line up with TRBD1. The CDR3 runs 12 residues. V lost 11 bases, J lost 7 bases, and 6 bases stayed unmatched. In germline, CDR1 is SEHNR, CDR2 FQNEAQ (reference sequence). The CDR3 nucleotides are TGTGCCGGACAGGGTGGCGGTGAAAAACTGTTTTTT. Protein sequence: CAGQGGGEKLFF.

This chain links TRBV5-6 with TRBJ1-1; 8 bases line up with TRBD1. The junction had 12 bases not matched to a gene; V was cut back by 2 bases and J by 6 bases. CDR3 length: 16 residues. The germline CDR1 and CDR2 sequences are SGHDT and YYEEEE. The CDR3 reads CASSLPGQVGFPEAFF. DNA for the CDR3: TGTGCCAGCAGCTTACCGGGACAGGTAGGGTTCCCTGAAGCTTTCTTT.

The genes are TRBV30 and TRBJ1-6; TRBD1 aligns across 7 bases. The germline CDR1 and CDR2 sequences are GTSNPN and SVGIG (reference sequence). Trimming cost V 3 bases and J 2 bases; bases outside gene matches: 19. CDR3 length equals 20 residues. The CDR3 sequence: CAWSLYRGSYNKPYNSPLHF. Here the CDR3 DNA reads TGTGCCTGGAGCCTTTACAGGGGTTCTTACAACAAACCCTATAATTCACCCCTCCACTTT.

This clone came up once. The chain is built from TRBV5-5 and TRBJ2-3; 7 nucleotides match TRBD1. In germline, CDR1 is SGHKS, CDR2 YYEKEE (reference sequence). This CDR3 region has 16 residues. J gave up 2 bases and V 2 bases, and 8 bases lay outside the gene matches. The CDR3: CASSLVRGGTTDTQYF. As DNA, the CDR3 is TGTGCCAGCAGCTTAGTTCGAGGGGGCACCACAGATACGCAGTATTTT.

The rearrangement links TRBV28 to TRBJ2-7, with TRBD1 matching 7 bases. Germline V lookup: CDR1 MDHEN, CDR2 SYDVKM. Trimming cost V 7 bases and J 1 base; bases outside gene matches: 1. This CDR3 spans 12 amino acids. The CDR3 nucleotides read TGTGCCAGCACGACAGGGTCCTACGAGCAGTACTTC. Translation: CASTTGSYEQYF.

This chain connects TRBV27 to TRBJ1-1, with a tentative D call TRBD1 (5 bases). CDR1 is MNHEY and CDR2 is SMNVEV in the germline V gene (reference sequence). Trimming cost V 6 bases and J 4 bases, with 12 bases left between them. This CDR3 has 13 amino acids. The CDR3 coding sequence is TGTGCCAGCAGAAAATCGGGGGGCACTGAAGCTTTCTTT. Amino acid sequence: CASRKSGGTEAFF.

The chain has TRBV5-1 and TRBJ2-3; D is unclear. CDR1 SGHRS and CDR2 YFSETQ come from the germline V gene. CDR3 length equals 16 residues. V was trimmed by 3 bases and J by 2 bases, leaving 16 bases between them. CDR3: CASSSLRLNHTDTQYF. The CDR3 DNA sequence: TGCGCCAGCAGCTCTCTCCGACTGAACCACACAGATACGCAGTATTTT.

The genes are TRBV7-2 and TRBJ2-7; weak D call: TRBD2 (5 bases). The V and J ends lost 6 bases and 3 bases respectively, with 21 bases between them. The CDR3 is 16 amino acids. Germline CDR1 SGHTA, CDR2 FQGNSA. CDR3 coding DNA: TGTGCCAGCAGTAATACCCGGACTGGCAGCCTCTACGAGCAGTACTTC. Protein sequence: CASSNTRTGSLYEQYF.

This chain links TRBV19 with TRBJ1-1; D remains unclear. The germline V gene encodes CDR1 LNHDA and CDR2 SQIVND (reference sequence). CDR3 length equals 12 residues. The V end was cut by 5 bases, the J end by 6 bases, with 10 bases between. The CDR3 DNA sequence: TGTGCCAGTAGTTTCCGGGAATCTGAAGCTTTCTTT. Amino acid sequence: CASSFRESEAFF. The full variable domain, its missing parts supplied by reference TRBV19 and TRBJ1-1, is DGGITQSPKYLFRKEGQNVTLSCEQNLNHDAMYWYRQDPGQGLRLIYYSQIVNDFQKGDIAEGYSVSREKKESFPLTVTSAQKNPTAFYLCASSFRESEAFFGQGTRLTVV.

The rearrangement links TRBV5-6 to TRBJ2-7, with D perhaps TRBD2 (7 bases). Deletions cut 8 bases from V and 3 bases from J, with 21 bases between. Germline loops: CDR1 SGHDT, CDR2 YYEEEE. CDR3 length: 15 residues. DNA of the CDR3: TGTGCCAGTTCCCCGGTCGGGGGGCGCTTCTACGAGCAGTACTTC. It codes for CASSPVGGRFYEQYF.

This rearrangement joins TRBV5-8 to TRBJ1-4; D might be TRBD1 (6 bases). V was clipped by 3 bases and J by 6 bases, with 24 bases between them. This CDR3 has 18 amino acids. Germline lookup yields CDR1 SGHTS and CDR2 YDEGEE. The CDR3 here is CASSSRTQKTGEDEKLFF. DNA for the CDR3: TGTGCCAGCAGCTCCCGGACACAAAAGACAGGTGAAGATGAAAAACTGTTTTTT.

The chain is built from TRBV27 and TRBJ2-5, with a tentative D call TRBD2 (6 bases). V shed 6 bases and J shed 1 base, with 9 bases lying between them. This CDR3 has 13 amino acids. Germline values: CDR1 MNHEY, CDR2 SMNVEV (reference sequence). DNA of the CDR3: TGTGCCAGCAGGAGCGGGCTCCAAGAGACCCAGTACTTC. This translates into CASRSGLQETQYF.

This chain joins TRBV25-1 and TRBJ2-7; D remains ambiguous. V shed 4 bases and J shed 3 bases, with 4 bases lying between them. Germline lookup yields CDR1 MGHDK and CDR2 SYGVNS. The CDR3 extends over 11 amino acids. The DNA of the CDR3 is TGTGCCAGCAGTGGGAGCTACGAGCAGTACTTC. Translation gives CASSGSYEQYF.

This CDR3 is CASSEQADTQYF. As DNA, the CDR3 is TGCGCCAGCAGTGAACAGGCTGATACGCAGTATTTT. This chain links TRBV10-1 with TRBJ2-3; maybe TRBD1 (5 bases). V was pared by 3 bases and J by 6 bases, with 7 bases between. The CDR3 runs 12 residues. Germline CDR1 reads WNHNN; CDR2 reads SYGVQD (reference sequence).